This is a list of T cell receptor beta chains from one sample in a study of cytomegalovirus exposure and HLA in healthy donors. Generated by immunoSEQ multiplex PCR, the TCRdb table keeps only in-frame clones and is missing some. The repertoire holds 100,000 to 120,000 clones, almost 96% seen once, with around 0.65% in the top ten. Sequenced sample: PBMCs. These receptors were collected from a woman younger than 35 in good health and CMV-seronegative. Each CDR3 is given without its conserved first and last residue. Each record gives: V gene, J gene, CDR3 protein.

v_call: TRBV11-2
j_call: TRBJ1-2
cdr3_aa: ASSPMGGAPTWDYGYT

v_call: TRBV5-8
j_call: TRBJ2-5
cdr3_aa: ASSWGGTAGLQETQY

v_call: TRBV6-5
j_call: TRBJ2-7
cdr3_aa: ASSYLAGESSYEQY

v_call: TRBV7-8
j_call: TRBJ1-3
cdr3_aa: ASSLGSPGNTIY

v_call: TRBV7-3
j_call: TRBJ2-7
cdr3_aa: ASSLGLGLSYEQY

v_call: TRBV7-9
j_call: TRBJ1-2
cdr3_aa: ASSSDRDSGYT

v_call: TRBV28
j_call: TRBJ1-2
cdr3_aa: ASSSGQARSYGYT

v_call: TRBV19
j_call: TRBJ2-4
cdr3_aa: ASSTGTGRGKNIQY

v_call: TRBV27
j_call: TRBJ1-2
cdr3_aa: ASSSGTGGNYGYT

v_call: TRBV7-8
j_call: TRBJ2-3
cdr3_aa: ASSRQALSTDTQY

v_call: TRBV10-3
j_call: TRBJ1-4
cdr3_aa: AISDQGEEKLF

v_call: TRBV21-1
j_call: TRBJ2-4
cdr3_aa: ASSKLGRIAKNIQY

v_call: TRBV2
j_call: TRBJ1-1
cdr3_aa: ASSFGQPVTEAF

v_call: TRBV7-2
j_call: TRBJ1-3
cdr3_aa: ASSLAANSGNTIY

v_call: TRBV4-3
j_call: TRBJ2-1
cdr3_aa: ASSLSRQQGGEQF

v_call: TRBV5-5
j_call: TRBJ1-2
cdr3_aa: ASSLATGIDGYT

v_call: TRBV7-7
j_call: TRBJ2-1
cdr3_aa: ASSLAASPPYNEQF